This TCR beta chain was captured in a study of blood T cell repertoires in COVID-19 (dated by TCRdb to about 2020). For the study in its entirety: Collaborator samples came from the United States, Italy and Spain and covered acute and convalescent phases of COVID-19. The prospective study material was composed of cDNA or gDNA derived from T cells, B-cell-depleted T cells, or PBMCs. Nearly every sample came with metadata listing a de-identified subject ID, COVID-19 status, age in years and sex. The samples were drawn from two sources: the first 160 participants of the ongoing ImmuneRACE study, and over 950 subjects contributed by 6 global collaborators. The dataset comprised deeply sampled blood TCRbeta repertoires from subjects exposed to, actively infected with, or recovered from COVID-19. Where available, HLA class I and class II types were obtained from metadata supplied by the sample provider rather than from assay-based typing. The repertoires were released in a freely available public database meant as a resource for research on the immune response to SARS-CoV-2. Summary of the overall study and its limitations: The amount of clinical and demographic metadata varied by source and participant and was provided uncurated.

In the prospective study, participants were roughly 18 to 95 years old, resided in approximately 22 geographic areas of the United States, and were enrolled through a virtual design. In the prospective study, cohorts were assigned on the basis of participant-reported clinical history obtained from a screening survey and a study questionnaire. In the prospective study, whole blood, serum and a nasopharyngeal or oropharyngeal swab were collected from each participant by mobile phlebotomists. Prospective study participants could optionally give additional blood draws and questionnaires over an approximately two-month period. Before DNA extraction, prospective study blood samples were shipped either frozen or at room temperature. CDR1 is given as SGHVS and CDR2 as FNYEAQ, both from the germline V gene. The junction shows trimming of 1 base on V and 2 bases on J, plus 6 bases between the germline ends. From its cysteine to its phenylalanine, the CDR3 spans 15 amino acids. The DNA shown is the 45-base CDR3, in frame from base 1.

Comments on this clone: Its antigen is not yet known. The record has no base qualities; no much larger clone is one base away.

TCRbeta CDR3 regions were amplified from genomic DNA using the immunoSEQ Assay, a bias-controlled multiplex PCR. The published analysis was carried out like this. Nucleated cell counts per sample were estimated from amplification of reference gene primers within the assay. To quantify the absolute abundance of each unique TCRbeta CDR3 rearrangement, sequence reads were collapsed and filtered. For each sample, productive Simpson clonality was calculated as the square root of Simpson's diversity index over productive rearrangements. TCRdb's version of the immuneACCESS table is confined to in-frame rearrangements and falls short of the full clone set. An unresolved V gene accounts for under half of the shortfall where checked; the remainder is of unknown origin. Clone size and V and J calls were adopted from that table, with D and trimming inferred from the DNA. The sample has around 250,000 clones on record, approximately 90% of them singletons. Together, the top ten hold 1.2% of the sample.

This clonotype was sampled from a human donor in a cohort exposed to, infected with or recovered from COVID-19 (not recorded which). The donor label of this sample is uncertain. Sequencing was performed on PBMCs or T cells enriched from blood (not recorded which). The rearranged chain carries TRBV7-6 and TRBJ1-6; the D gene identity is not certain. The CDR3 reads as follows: CASSLGQTYNSPLHF. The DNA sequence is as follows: TGTGCCAGCAGCTTAGGCCAGACCTATAATTCACCCCTCCACTTT.